These T cell receptor beta chains were read from a single sample in a study of cytomegalovirus exposure and HLA in healthy donors. Clones were read by immunoSEQ multiplex PCR, and TCRdb kept only the in-frame ones, dropping some. The repertoire shows tens of thousands of clones; the top ten hold 3.6%. Sequenced: PBMCs. All receptors derive from a woman under 30 in good health and CMV-seronegative. Each CDR3 is given with its conserved first and last residue. Each record gives: CDR3 length, D gene, J gene, V gene, clone size, CDR3 protein, CDR3 DNA. The D gene is left open where the match is weak. The size of a clone is reported for some rows only, either as once, few or many, or as a class for expanded clones.

>16|TRBD1|TRBJ1-2|TRBV10-3|NA
CAISESALDRGHGYTF
TGTGCCATCAGTGAGTCCGCTTTGGACAGGGGACATGGCTACACCTTC
>12|NA|TRBJ1-2|TRBV5-6|NA
CASSLAGYGYTF
TGTGCCAGCAGCTTGGCGGGCTATGGCTACACCTTC
>13|NA|TRBJ2-7|TRBV4-2|NA
CASSQESGSEQYF
TGTGCCAGCAGCCAAGAATCGGGGTCCGAGCAGTACTTC
>14|TRBD2|TRBJ2-1|TRBV30|NA
CAWTKRGPDNEQFF
TGTGCCTGGACCAAGCGGGGGCCCGACAATGAGCAGTTCTTC
>13|NA|TRBJ2-1|TRBV19|NA
CASSISVSNEQFF
TGTGCCAGTAGTATATCGGTCTCGAATGAGCAGTTCTTC
>16|TRBD1|TRBJ1-1|TRBV25-1|NA
CASMGQGLTLNTEAFF
TGTGCCAGCATGGGACAGGGGCTTACCTTGAACACTGAAGCTTTCTTT
>14|NA|TRBJ2-7|TRBV6-5|NA
CASSSLTGDYEQYF
TGTGCCAGCAGTTCGCTGACGGGGGACTACGAGCAGTACTTC
>14|NA|TRBJ2-7|TRBV6-5|NA
CASSSRGHSYEQYF
TGTGCCAGCAGTTCCCGGGGACACTCCTACGAGCAGTACTTC
>14|TRBD1|TRBJ1-1|TRBV27|NA
CASSFSGTGAEAFF
TGTGCCAGCAGTTTCTCCGGGACAGGGGCTGAAGCTTTCTTT
>15|NA|TRBJ2-3|TRBV27|NA
CASRSSLGHTDTQYF
TGTGCCAGCAGGTCCTCCTTGGGACACACAGATACGCAGTATTTT
>19|NA|TRBJ1-1|TRBV11-2|NA
CASSLNRAQLGKRWTEAFF
TGTGCCAGCAGCCTCAATCGGGCGCAATTGGGGAAGCGGTGGACTGAAGCTTTCTTT
>13|NA|TRBJ1-1|TRBV7-3|NA
CASSLSPLAEAFF
TGTGCCAGCAGCTTAAGCCCACTGGCTGAAGCTTTCTTT
>18|NA|TRBJ1-4|TRBV25-1|NA
CASSDGPGGGNTNEKLFF
TGTGCCAGCAGTGATGGACCCGGGGGGGGTAATACTAATGAAAAACTGTTTTTT
>14|NA|TRBJ2-7|TRBV6-5|NA
CASSYSSGSYEQYF
TGTGCCAGCAGTTACAGTTCGGGGAGCTACGAGCAGTACTTC
>17|NA|TRBJ2-1|TRBV21-1|NA
CASSKDPRAGGGHEQFF
TGTGCCAGCAGCAAAGACCCCAGAGCGGGAGGCGGCCATGAGCAGTTCTTC
>16|NA|TRBJ2-3|TRBV5-1|NA
CASSFEGGIRTDTQYF
TGCGCCAGCAGCTTCGAGGGGGGGATCCGGACAGATACGCAGTATTTT
>15|TRBD1|TRBJ2-7|TRBV7-9|NA
CASSTPRDRVHEQYF
TGTGCCAGCAGCACCCCCCGGGACAGGGTCCACGAGCAGTACTTC
>15|NA|TRBJ1-3|TRBV9|NA
CASSQGSLSGNTIYF
TGTGCCAGCAGCCAGGGGTCACTCTCTGGAAACACCATATATTTT
>12|TRBD2|TRBJ2-3|TRBV19|NA
CASSRGLEAQYF
TGTGCCAGTAGTAGAGGACTAGAGGCGCAGTATTTT
>13|NA|TRBJ1-1|TRBV6-1|NA
CASSEPFLAEAFF
TGTGCCAGCAGTGAACCATTTTTAGCTGAAGCTTTCTTT
>15|TRBD2|TRBJ2-6|TRBV28|NA
CASSERDPGANVLTF
TGTGCCAGCAGCGAGCGGGATCCTGGGGCCAACGTCCTGACTTTC
>11|NA|TRBJ1-2|TRBV29-1|NA
CSDGINYGYTF
TGCAGTGACGGGATAAACTATGGCTACACCTTC
>14|NA|TRBJ1-1|TRBV7-8|medium-sized
CASSIPQGNTEAFF
TGTGCCAGCAGCATACCTCAGGGGAACACTGAAGCTTTCTTT
>14|TRBD1|TRBJ2-7|TRBV15|NA
CATSSRDRYYEQYF
TGTGCCACCAGCAGCCGGGACAGGTATTACGAGCAGTACTTC
>15|TRBD2|TRBJ2-2|TRBV19|NA
CASSILAGGAGELFF
TGTGCCAGTAGTATACTAGCGGGGGGCGCCGGGGAGCTGTTTTTT
>15|NA|TRBJ2-1|TRBV25-1|NA
CASSSSGTADNEQFF
TGTGCCAGCAGTTCCTCCGGGACTGCTGACAATGAGCAGTTCTTC
>11|TRBD1|TRBJ1-1|TRBV29-1|NA
CSVAGTGEAFF
TGCAGCGTTGCCGGGACAGGGGAGGCTTTCTTT
>13|TRBD1|TRBJ1-2|TRBV30|NA
CSGPTDRDNGYTF
TGTTCTGGCCCCACGGACAGGGATAACGGCTACACCTTC
>14|NA|TRBJ1-1|TRBV7-8|NA
CASRLAGMNTEAFF
TGTGCCAGCAGACTAGCGGGTATGAACACTGAAGCTTTCTTT
>13|NA|TRBJ1-1|TRBV5-1|NA
CASSSRINTEAFF
TGCGCCAGCAGCTCGAGGATCAACACTGAAGCTTTCTTT
>13|TRBD1|TRBJ1-4|TRBV6-1|NA
CASWTGMVEKLFF
TGTGCCAGTTGGACAGGCATGGTTGAAAAACTGTTTTTT
>16|NA|TRBJ1-2|TRBV9|NA
CASSTSGTPPNYGYTF
TGTGCCAGCAGCACTTCCGGGACACCCCCTAACTACGGCTACACCTTC
>14|TRBD1|TRBJ2-7|TRBV28|NA
CASRLTGGLVEQYF
TGTGCCAGCCGCCTAACAGGGGGGCTAGTGGAGCAGTACTTC
>16|TRBD2|TRBJ2-2|TRBV4-1|NA
CASSQERAGGPGELFF
TGCGCCAGCAGCCAAGAACGAGCGGGGGGGCCCGGGGAGCTGTTTTTT
>11|NA|TRBJ2-7|TRBV13|NA
CASSWRDEQYF
TGTGCCAGCAGCTGGCGGGACGAGCAGTACTTC
>15|NA|TRBJ1-1|TRBV6-1|NA
CASSDSKELDTEAFF
TGTGCCAGCAGTGATAGTAAGGAGCTCGACACTGAAGCTTTCTTT
>14|NA|TRBJ2-7|TRBV2|NA
CASSESLLSHEQYF
TGTGCCAGCAGTGAAAGTCTCTTGTCCCACGAGCAGTACTTC
>17|NA|TRBJ1-5|TRBV19|NA
CASSWVRVKGSNQPQHF
TGTGCCAGTAGTTGGGTCAGGGTAAAGGGGAGCAATCAGCCCCAGCATTTT
>15|TRBD1|TRBJ1-1|TRBV28|NA
CASSFPLRTGTEAFF
TGTGCCAGCAGTTTCCCATTGCGGACAGGCACTGAAGCTTTCTTT
>15|TRBD1|TRBJ1-2|TRBV7-6|NA
CASSLTPDRIYGYTF
TGTGCCAGCAGCTTAACTCCGGACAGGATCTATGGCTACACCTTC
>13|NA|TRBJ1-1|TRBV27|NA
CASRAGVGAEAFF
TGTGCCAGCAGGGCAGGGGTAGGAGCTGAAGCTTTCTTT